The clone carrying this TCR beta chain was counted many times. Its matching antigen is unknown. This record comes from a study of T cell repertoires in cytomegalovirus infection. Looking at the study overall: It was the public TCR beta signatures that indicated both CMV infection and matching HLA type. Study-wide results and caveats: Identification of carriers of CMV plus the relevant HLA was achieved through cumulative public TCR beta family frequency.

TCRdb processed the reads anew with MiXCR; each CDR3 protein has one entry. Found here are roughly 640,000 distinct CDR3 sequences, roughly a quarter of them singletons; the top ten hold 8%. The sample comprised CD8+ T cells from PBMCs. The receptor's source is a human donor in good health (CMV status not recorded). Some clones in this sample may be carry-over from other donors' samples.

The CDR3 loop reads CASNPGSLAYNEQFF. DNA for the CDR3: TGTGCCAGCAACCCGGGGAGCTTGGCCTACAATGAGCAGTTCTTC. This chain links TRBV6-2 or TRBV6-3 with TRBJ2-1, with D possibly matching TRBD2 (5 bases). The ends were cut back, 7 bases at V and 2 bases at J, with 15 bases in the middle. Looked up from germline, CDR1 is MNHEY and CDR2 is SVGEGT. This CDR3 contains 15 residues.